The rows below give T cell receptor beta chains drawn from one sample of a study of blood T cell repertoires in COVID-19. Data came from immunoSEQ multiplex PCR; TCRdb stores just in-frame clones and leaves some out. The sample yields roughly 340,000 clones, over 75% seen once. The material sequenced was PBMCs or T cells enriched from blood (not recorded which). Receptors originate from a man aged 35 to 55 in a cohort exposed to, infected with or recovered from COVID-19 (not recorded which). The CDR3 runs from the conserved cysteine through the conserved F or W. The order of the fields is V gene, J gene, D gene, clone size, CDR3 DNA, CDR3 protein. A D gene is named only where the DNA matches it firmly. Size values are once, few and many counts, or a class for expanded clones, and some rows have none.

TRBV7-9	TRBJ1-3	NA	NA	TGTGCCAGCAGTTCTCAAACACACCGCTCTGGAAACACCATATATTTT	CASSSQTHRSGNTIYF
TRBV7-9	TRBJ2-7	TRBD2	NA	TGTGCCAGCAGCTTAGCGAGGACTAGCGGGAACTCCTACGAGCAGTACTTC	CASSLARTSGNSYEQYF
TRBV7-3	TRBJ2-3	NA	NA	TGTGCCAGCAGCGCCCGCGGCAGCACCACAGATACGCAGTATTTT	CASSARGSTTDTQYF
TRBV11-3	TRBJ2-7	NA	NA	TGTGCCAGCAGCTTACGAGGGTCCTACGAGCAGTACTTC	CASSLRGSYEQYF
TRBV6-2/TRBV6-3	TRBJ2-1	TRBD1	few	TGTGCCAGCAGTAACCACAGGGGGAAGGTGAATGAGCAGTTCTTC	CASSNHRGKVNEQFF
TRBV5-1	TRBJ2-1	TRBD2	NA	TGCGCCAGCAGCACGGGACTAGCGGGGGGTCGCTACAATGAGCAGTTCTTC	CASSTGLAGGRYNEQFF
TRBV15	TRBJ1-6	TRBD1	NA	TGTGCCACCAGCAGAGAAATGGGACAGGGGGCTTCACCCCTCCACTTT	CATSREMGQGASPLHF
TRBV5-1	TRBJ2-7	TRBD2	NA	TGCGCCAGCAGCTTGGGACTAGCGGGGCTCTACGAGCAGTACTTC	CASSLGLAGLYEQYF
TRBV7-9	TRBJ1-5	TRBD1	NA	TGTGCCAGCAGCAGGTTCGGGACAGGGAATCAGCCCCAGCATTTT	CASSRFGTGNQPQHF
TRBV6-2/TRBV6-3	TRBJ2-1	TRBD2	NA	TGTGCCAGCAGCCTACTGGGGGAGGGCTACAATGAGCAGTTCTTC	CASSLLGEGYNEQFF
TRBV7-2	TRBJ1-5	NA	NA	TGTGCCAGCAGCTTACTGACGGGGGTAGGTCAGCCCCAGCATTTT	CASSLLTGVGQPQHF
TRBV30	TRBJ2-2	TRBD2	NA	TGTGCCTGGGCCCACGGGAGGGGCACCGGGGAGCTGTTTTTT	CAWAHGRGTGELFF
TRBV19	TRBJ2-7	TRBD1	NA	TGTGCCAGTCAAAGATCCGGGACAGGGTCCTACGAGCAGTACTTC	CASQRSGTGSYEQYF
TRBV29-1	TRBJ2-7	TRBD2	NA	TGCAGCGTCCCCCGCGGGAGGGCCAGAGAGCAGTACTTC	CSVPRGRAREQYF
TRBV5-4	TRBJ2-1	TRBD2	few	TGTGCCAGCAGCCCGGGACTAGCGGGGAACAATGAGCAGTTCTTC	CASSPGLAGNNEQFF